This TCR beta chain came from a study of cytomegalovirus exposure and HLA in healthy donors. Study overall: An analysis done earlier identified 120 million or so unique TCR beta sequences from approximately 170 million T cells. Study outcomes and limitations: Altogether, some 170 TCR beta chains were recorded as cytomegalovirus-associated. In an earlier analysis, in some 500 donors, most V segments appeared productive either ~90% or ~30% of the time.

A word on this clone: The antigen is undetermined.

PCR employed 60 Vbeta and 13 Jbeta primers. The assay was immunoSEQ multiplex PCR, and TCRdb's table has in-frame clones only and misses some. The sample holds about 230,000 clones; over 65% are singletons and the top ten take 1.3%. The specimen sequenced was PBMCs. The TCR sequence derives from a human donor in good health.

CDR3 DNA: TGTGCCAGTAGTATAGTCAGGGCAGATACGCAGTATTTT. Encoded protein: CASSIVRADTQYF. The V and J genes are TRBV19 and TRBJ2-3, with a tentative D call TRBD1 (5 bases). CDR1 is LNHDA, CDR2 SQIVND, per germline (reference sequence). V was trimmed by 1 base and J by 4 bases, leaving 6 bases between them. The CDR3 has 13 residues. The complete variable domain, with remaining parts taken from reference TRBV19 and TRBJ2-3, reads DGGITQSPKYLFRKEGQNVTLSCEQNLNHDAMYWYRQDPGQGLRLIYYSQIVNDFQKGDIAEGYSVSREKKESFPLTVTSAQKNPTAFYLCASSIVRADTQYFGPGTRLTVL.